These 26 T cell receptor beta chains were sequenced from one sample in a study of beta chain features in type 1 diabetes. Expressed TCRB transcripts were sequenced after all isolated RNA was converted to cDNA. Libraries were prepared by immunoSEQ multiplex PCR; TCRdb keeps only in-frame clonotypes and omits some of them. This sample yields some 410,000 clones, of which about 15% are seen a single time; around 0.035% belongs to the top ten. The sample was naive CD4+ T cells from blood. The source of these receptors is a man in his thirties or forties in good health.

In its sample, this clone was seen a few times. The CDR3 DNA is TGTGCCAGCAGCTCCCGACGCAGTTGGGACAGGGGTGAAGATACGCAGTATTTT. Its translation is CASSSRRSWDRGEDTQYF. The rearrangement links TRBV7-9 to TRBJ2-3; 10 nucleotides align to TRBD1. CDR3 size: 18 residues. Trimming took 4 bases from V and 5 from J; bases not matched to a gene: 15. The V gene's germline CDR1 is SEHNR and CDR2 FQNEAQ (reference sequence).

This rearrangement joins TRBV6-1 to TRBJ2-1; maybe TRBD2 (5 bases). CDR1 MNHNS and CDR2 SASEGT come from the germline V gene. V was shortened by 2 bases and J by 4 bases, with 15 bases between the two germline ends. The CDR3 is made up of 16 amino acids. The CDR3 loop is CASSEFGSGRYNEQFF. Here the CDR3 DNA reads TGTGCCAGCAGTGAATTTGGGAGCGGACGATACAATGAGCAGTTCTTC.

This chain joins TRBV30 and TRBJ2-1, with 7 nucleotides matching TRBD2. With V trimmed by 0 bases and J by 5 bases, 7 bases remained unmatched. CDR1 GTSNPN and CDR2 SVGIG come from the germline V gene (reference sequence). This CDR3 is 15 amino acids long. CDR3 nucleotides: TGTGCCTGGAGTGTTCTCTTGCGGGAGAACAATGAGCAGTTCTTC. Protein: CAWSVLLRENNEQFF.

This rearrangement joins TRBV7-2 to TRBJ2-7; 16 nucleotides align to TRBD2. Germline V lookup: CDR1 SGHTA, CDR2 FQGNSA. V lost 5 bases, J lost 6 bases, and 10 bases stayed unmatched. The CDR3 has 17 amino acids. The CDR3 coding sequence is TGTGCCAGCAGCACCAATCCGGGACTAGCGGGGGGGCGCGAGCAGTACTTC. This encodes CASSTNPGLAGGREQYF.

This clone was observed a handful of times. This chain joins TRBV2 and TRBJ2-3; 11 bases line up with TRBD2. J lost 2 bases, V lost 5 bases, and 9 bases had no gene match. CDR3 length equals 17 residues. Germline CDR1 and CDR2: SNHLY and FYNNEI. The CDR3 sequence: CASSTSGGPPATDTQYF. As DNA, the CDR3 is TGTGCCAGCAGTACTAGCGGGGGTCCACCGGCCACAGATACGCAGTATTTT.

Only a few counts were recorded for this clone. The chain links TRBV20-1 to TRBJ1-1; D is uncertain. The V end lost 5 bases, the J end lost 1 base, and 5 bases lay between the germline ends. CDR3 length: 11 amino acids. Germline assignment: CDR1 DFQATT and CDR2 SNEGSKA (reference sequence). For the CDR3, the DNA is TGCAGTGCTCAGAGGAACACTGAAGCTTTCTTT. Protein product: CSAQRNTEAFF.

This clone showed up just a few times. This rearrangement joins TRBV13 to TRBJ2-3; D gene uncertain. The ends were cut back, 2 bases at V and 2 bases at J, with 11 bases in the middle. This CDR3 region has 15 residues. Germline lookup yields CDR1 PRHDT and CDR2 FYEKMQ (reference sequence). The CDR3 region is CASSLIARDTDTQYF. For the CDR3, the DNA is TGTGCCAGCAGCTTAATAGCACGTGACACAGATACGCAGTATTTT.

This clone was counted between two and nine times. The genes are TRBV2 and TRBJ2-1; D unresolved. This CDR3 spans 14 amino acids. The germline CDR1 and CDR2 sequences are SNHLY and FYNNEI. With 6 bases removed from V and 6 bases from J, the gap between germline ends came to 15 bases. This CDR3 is CASSGSVFFNEQFF. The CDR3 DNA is TGTGCCAGCAGCGGCTCGGTTTTTTTCAATGAGCAGTTCTTC.

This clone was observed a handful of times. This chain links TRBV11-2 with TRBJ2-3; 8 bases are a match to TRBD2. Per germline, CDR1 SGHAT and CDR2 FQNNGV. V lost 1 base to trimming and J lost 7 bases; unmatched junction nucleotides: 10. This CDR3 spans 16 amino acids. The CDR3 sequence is CASSLVAGGPTNTQYF. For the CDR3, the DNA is TGTGCCAGCAGCTTAGTGGCGGGGGGCCCCACGAATACGCAGTATTTT.

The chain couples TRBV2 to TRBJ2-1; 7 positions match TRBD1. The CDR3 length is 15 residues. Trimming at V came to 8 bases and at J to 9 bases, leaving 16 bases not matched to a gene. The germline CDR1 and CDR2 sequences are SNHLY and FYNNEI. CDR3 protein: CASYRDSSLIGEQFF. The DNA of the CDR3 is TGTGCCAGCTACAGGGACAGCTCTTTAATCGGTGAGCAGTTCTTC. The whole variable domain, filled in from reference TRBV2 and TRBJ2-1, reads EPEVTQTPSHQVTQMGQEVILRCVPISNHLYFYWYRQILGQKVEFLVSFYNNEISEKSEIFDDQFSVERPDGSNFTLKIRSTKLEDSAMYFCASYRDSSLIGEQFFGPGTRLTVL.

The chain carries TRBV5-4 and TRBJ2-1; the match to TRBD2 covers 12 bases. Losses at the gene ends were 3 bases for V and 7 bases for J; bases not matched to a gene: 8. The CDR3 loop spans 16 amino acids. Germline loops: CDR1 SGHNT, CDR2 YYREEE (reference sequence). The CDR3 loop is CASSYRLAGDLNEQFF. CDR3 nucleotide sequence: TGTGCCAGCAGCTACCGACTAGCGGGAGATCTTAATGAGCAGTTCTTC.

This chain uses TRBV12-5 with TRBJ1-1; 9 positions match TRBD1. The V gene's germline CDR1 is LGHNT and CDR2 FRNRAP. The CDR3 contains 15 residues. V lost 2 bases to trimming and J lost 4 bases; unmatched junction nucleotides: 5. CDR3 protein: CASGLRTGVTTEAFF. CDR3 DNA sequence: TGTGCTAGTGGTTTGAGGACAGGGGTCACCACTGAAGCTTTCTTT.

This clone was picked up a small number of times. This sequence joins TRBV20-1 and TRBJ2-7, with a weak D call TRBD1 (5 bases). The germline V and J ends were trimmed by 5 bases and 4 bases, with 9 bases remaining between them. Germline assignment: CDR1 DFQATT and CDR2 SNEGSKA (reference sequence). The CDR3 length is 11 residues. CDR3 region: CSAQAGYEQYF. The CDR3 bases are TGCAGTGCTCAGGCAGGGTACGAGCAGTACTTC.

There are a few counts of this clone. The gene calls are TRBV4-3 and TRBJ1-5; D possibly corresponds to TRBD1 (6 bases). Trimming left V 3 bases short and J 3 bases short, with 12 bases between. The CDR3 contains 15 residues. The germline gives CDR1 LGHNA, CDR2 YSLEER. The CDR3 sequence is CASSQSDSFNQPQHF. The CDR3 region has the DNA TGCGCCAGCAGCCAGTCGGACAGCTTCAATCAGCCCCAGCATTTT.

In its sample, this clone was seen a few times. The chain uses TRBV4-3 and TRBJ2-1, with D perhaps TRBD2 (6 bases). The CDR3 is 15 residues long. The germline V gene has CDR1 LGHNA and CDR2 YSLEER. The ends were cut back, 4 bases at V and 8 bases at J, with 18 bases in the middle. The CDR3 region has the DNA TGCGCCAGCAGCCCGTGGAAGACTAGTCTCGATGAGCAGTTCTTC. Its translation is CASSPWKTSLDEQFF.

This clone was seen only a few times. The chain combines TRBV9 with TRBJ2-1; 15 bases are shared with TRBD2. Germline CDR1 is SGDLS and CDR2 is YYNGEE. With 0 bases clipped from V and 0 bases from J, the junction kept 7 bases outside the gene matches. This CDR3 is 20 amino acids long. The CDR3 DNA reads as TGTGCCAGCAGCGTAGTTGGGACTAGCGGGGGGCTGAGCTCCTACAATGAGCAGTTCTTC. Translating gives CASSVVGTSGGLSSYNEQFF.

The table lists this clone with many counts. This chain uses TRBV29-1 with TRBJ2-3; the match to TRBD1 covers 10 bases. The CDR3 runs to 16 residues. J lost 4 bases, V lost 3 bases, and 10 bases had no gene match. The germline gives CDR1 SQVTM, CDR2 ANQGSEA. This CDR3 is CSVDRRDRGHPDTQYF. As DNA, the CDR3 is TGCAGCGTTGATCGGCGAGACAGGGGGCACCCAGATACGCAGTATTTT.

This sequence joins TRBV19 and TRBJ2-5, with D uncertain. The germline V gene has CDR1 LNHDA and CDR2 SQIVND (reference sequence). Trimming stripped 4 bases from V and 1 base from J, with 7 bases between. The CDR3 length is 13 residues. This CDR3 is CASSNQVQETQYF. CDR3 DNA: TGTGCCAGTAGTAATCAGGTCCAAGAGACCCAGTACTTC.

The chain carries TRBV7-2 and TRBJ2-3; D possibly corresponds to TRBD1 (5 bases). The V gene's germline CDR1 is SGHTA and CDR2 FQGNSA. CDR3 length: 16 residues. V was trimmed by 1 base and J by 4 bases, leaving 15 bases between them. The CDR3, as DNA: TGTGCCAGCAGCTTAGTGGGGCAGGGTGGCGCAGATACGCAGTATTTT. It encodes CASSLVGQGGADTQYF.

CDR3: CASSPSKRGGLETQYF. The CDR3 nucleotides are TGCGCCAGCAGCCCGTCTAAGCGGGGGGGCCTGGAGACCCAGTACTTC. This chain joins TRBV4-3 and TRBJ2-5; 10 bases map to TRBD2. Germline CDR1 reads LGHNA; CDR2 reads YSLEER. The V segment lost 4 bases and the J segment 5 bases; nucleotides outside the gene matches: 10. The CDR3 runs 16 residues.

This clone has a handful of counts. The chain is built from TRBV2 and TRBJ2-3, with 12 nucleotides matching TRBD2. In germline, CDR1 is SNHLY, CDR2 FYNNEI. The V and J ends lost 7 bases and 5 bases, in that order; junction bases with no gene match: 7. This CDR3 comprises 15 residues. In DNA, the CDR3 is TGTGCCAGCACGAGACTAGCGGGAGACGGAGATACGCAGTATTTT. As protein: CASTRLAGDGDTQYF.

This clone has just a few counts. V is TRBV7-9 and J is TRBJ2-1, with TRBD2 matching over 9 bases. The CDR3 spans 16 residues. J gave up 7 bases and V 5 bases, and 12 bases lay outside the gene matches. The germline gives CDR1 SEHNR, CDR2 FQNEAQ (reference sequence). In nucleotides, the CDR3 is TGTGCCAGCAGCCCCCTAGGGGGACTAGCAACAAATGAGCAGTTCTTC. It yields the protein CASSPLGGLATNEQFF. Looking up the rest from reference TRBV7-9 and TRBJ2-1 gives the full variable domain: DTGVSQNPRHKITKRGQNVTFRCDPISEHNRLYWYRQTLGQGPEFLTYFQNEAQLEKSRLLSDRFSAERPKGSFSTLEIQRTEQGDSAMYLCASSPLGGLATNEQFFGPGTRLTVL.

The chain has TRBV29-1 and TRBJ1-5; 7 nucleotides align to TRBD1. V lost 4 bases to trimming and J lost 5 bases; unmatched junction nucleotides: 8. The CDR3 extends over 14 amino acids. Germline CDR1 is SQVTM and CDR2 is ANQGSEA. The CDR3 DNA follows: TGCAGCGTTGTTCCGACAGGGTTAGATCAGCCCCAGCATTTT. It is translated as CSVVPTGLDQPQHF.

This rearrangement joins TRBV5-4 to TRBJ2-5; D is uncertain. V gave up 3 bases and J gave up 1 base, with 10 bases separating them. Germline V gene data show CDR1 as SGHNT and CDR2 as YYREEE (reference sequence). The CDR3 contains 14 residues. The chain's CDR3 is CASSSVRSQETQYF. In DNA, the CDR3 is TGTGCCAGCAGCTCGGTTAGGAGCCAAGAGACCCAGTACTTC. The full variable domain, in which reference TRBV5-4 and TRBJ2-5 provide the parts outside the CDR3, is ETGVTQSPTHLIKTRGQQVTLRCSSQSGHNTVSWYQQALGQGPQFIFQYYREEENGRGNFPPRFSGLQFPNYSSELNVNALELDDSALYLCASSSVRSQETQYFGPGTRLLVL.

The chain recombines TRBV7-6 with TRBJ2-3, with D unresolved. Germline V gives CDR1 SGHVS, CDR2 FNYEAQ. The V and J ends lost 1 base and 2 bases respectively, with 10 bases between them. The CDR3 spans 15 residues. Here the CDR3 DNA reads TGTGCCAGCAGCTTAGGCGCAATCTCCACAGATACGCAGTATTTT. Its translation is CASSLGAISTDTQYF.

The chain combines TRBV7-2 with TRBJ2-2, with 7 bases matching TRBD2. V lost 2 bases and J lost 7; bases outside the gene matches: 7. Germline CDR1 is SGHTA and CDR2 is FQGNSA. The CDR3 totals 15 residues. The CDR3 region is CASSLLAGVGGELFF. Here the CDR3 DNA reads TGTGCCAGCAGCTTATTGGCGGGAGTCGGCGGGGAGCTGTTTTTT.